Reported below is one TCR beta chain. The target antigen is unknown. V lost 1 base to trimming and J lost 4 bases; unmatched junction nucleotides: 2. Germline V CDR1 and CDR2: LGHNA, YSLEER. The CDR3 covers 15 residues. The data were taken from a study of shared clonotypes between healthy human individuals. Points from the study as a whole: Inspection by rarefaction showed sorted-subset sequencing to be incomplete despite large depth.

TCRdb keeps only in-frame clones here, not all; method: immunoSEQ multiplex PCR. The sample yields millions of clones, roughly 95% seen once. This clonotype originated in a man aged 18 to 35 in good health. The specimen was naive CD4+ T cells sorted from blood. Subset in this sample: CD45RA+ positively selected. V and J are TRBV4-3 and TRBJ2-3, with 10 bases fitting TRBD2. In nucleotides, the CDR3 is TGCGCCAGCAGCCAAGGGACTAGCGGAGCAGATACGCAGTATTTT. Its translation: CASSQGTSGADTQYF.